This TCR beta chain was identified during a study of regulatory T cells in long-lasting Graves disease. Specified time point: newly diagnosed GD, antithyroid drugs for less than 3 months. TCR sequences were obtained from RNA taken from PBMCs. Study-wide results and limits: The study found TRBV28, TRBJ1-2 and TRBJ2-5 favored in persistent disease.

Assembly of TCR beta libraries relied on iRepertoire HTBI primers together with Arm-PCR of CDR3 regions. Via MiXCR, TCRdb re-called the multiplex PCR reads, giving one row per CDR3 protein. The profile shows 360,000 or so distinct CDR3 sequences, over 15% of them singletons. The germline V gene has CDR1 LGHDT and CDR2 YNNKEL (reference sequence). V was clipped by 1 base and J by 9 bases, with 7 bases between them. The CDR3 is 13 residues long. Ten or more counts support this clonotype. The antigen is undetermined. This sample also belongs to another study, concerning T cells in Graves' hyperthyroidism and ophthalmopathy.

Sequenced material: peripheral blood mononuclear cells (PBMCs), taken at new diagnosis, from a patient treated with antithyroid drugs. The chain carries TRBV3-1 and TRBJ1-6; unclear D gene. The sequence derives from a man between 35 and 55 years old with Graves disease. The CDR3 protein is CASSQVAGSPLHF. DNA of the CDR3: TGTGCCAGCAGCCAAGTCGCGGGTTCACCCCTCCACTTT.